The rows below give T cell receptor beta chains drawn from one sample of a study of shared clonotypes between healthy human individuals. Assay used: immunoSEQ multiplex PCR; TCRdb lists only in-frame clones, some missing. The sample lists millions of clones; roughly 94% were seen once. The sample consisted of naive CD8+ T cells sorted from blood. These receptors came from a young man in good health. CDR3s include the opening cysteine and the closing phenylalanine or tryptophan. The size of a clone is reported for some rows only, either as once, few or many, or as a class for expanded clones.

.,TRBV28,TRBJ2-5,CASSFTSGQETQYF
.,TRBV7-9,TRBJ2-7,CASSLEGLAGLGEQYF
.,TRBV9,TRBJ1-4,CASSATGANEKLFF
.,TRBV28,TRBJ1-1,CASILIGGHTEAFF
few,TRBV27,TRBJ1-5,CASSFLGDNQPQHF
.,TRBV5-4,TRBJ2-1,CASSLNLAGGSDEQFF
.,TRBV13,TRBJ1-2,CASSGRQGWYGYTF
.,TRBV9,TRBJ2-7,CASSVANGNEYEQYF
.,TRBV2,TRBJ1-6,CASSESRGPFSYNSPLHF
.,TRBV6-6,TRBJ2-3,CASSQAVGSTDTQYF
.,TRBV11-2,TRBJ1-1,CASSSPWAMNTEAFF
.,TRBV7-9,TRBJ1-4,CASSLTGSSNEKLFF
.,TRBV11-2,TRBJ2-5,CASSFGTSGGYQETQYF
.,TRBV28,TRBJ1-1,CASSSAMNTEAFF
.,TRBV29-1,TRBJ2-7,CSAVGLTYEQYF
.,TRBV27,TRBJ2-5,CASSPTRDVTQTQYF
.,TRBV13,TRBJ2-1,CASSLGQGLWNEQFF
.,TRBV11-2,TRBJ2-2,CASSLDPNTGELFF
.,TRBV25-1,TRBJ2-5,CASSASGPTEQYF
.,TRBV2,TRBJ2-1,CASSVTGPNPIDEQFF
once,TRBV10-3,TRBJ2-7,CAISESILADPYEQYF
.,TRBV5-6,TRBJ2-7,CASSFSGAYEQYF
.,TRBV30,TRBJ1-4,CAWTSGLNEKLFF
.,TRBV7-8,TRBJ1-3,CASSLGGGSGNTIYF
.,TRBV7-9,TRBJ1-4,CASSLAFRGQANEKLFF
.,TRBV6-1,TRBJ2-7,CASSEAISYEQYF
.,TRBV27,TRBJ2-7,CASAFGPAGHEQYF
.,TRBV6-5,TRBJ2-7,CASRLEGTYEQYF
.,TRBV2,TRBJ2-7,CASSEGTSFYEQYF
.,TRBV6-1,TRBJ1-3,CASSEAVYHTIYF
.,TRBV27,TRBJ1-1,CASSLSSGGLAFF
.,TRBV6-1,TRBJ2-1,CASSAAGAGSYNEQFF
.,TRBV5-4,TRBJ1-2,CASSFGGGYTF
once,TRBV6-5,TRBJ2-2,CASSYSSGGNTGELFF
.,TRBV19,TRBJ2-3,CASSIEGSTDTQYF
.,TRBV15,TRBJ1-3,CATSSGGSGNTIYF
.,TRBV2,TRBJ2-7,CASSEGHSYEQYF
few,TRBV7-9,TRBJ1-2,CASSPSGVVGGYTF
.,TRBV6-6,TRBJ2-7,CASSTRTGTEQYF
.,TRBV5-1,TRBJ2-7,CASSPDRALSYEQYF
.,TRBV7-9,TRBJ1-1,CASSPRGRGGQNTEAFF
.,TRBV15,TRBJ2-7,CATSAGGELSYEQYF
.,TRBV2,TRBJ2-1,CASSLGLAGANEQFF
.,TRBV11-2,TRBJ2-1,CASSPRTGGYNEQFF
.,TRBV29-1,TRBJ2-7,CSVGQDEQYF
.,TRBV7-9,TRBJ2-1,CASSSGLSGNEQFF
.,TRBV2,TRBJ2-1,CASSALLRETYNEQFF
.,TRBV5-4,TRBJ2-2,CASSFLAGGPAGELFF
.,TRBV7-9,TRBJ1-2,CASSPTGEYGYTF
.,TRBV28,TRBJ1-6,CASSLLNSPLHF
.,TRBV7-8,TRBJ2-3,CASSLAGTLSSTDTQYF
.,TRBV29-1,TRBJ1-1,CSVPGYMNTEAFF
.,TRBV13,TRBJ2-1,CASSLGASGGFNNEQFF
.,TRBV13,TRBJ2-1,CASSAIFGSSYNEQFF
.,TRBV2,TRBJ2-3,CASRDGTSGGDTQYF